This entry lists 26 T cell receptor beta chains sequenced from one sample in a study of T cells in women clearing cervical HPV infection. Some clones are missing from TCRdb's copy, which holds only in-frame ones; the method was immunoSEQ multiplex PCR. The table lists tens of thousands of clones, with roughly 6.6% in the top ten. Sequencing was done on a sample of blood buffy coat. The receptors were sampled from a woman aged 18 to 75 with a cervical HPV16 infection that either progressed to CIN3+ or cleared (not recorded which).

About this clone itself: Coverage ceases 3 residues before the CDR3 finishes, and the germline J gene fills in the end. V is TRBV18 and J is TRBJ1-2, with D tentatively TRBD1 (6 bases). The CDR3 extends over 14 amino acids. In germline, CDR1 is KGHSH, CDR2 LQKENI. The V gene lost 2 bases and the J gene lost 4 bases, with 11 bases spanning the gap. This CDR3 is CASSPGGQFYGYTF. The part of the CDR3 DNA that was read is TGTGCCAGCTCACCAGGAGGACAGTTCTATGGC.

With respect to this clone: The read terminates 3 residues ahead of where the CDR3 ends, so the germline J gene completes it. V usage is TRBV7-9 and J usage is TRBJ2-7; D may be TRBD2 (6 bases). In germline, CDR1 is SEHNR, CDR2 FQNEAQ (reference sequence). The CDR3 contains 12 residues. Trimming took 11 bases from V and 5 from J, leaving 16 bases between them. This CDR3 reads CASSGRGNEQYF. The sequenced part of the CDR3 DNA is TGTGCCTCCTCGGGTCGGGGGAACGAG. The full variable domain, rest sourced from reference TRBV7-9 and TRBJ2-7, is DTGVSQNPRHKITKRGQNVTFRCDPISEHNRLYWYRQTLGQGPEFLTYFQNEAQLEKSRLLSDRFSAERPKGSFSTLEIQRTEQGDSAMYLCASSGRGNEQYFGPGTRLTVT.

Note on this clone: Coverage ceases 3 residues before the CDR3 finishes, and the germline J gene fills in the end. This sequence joins TRBV7-9 and TRBJ1-2; tentatively, D is TRBD1 (5 bases). Germline loops: CDR1 SEHNR, CDR2 FQNEAQ (reference sequence). The CDR3 loop spans 15 amino acids. The sequenced part of the CDR3 DNA is TGTGCCAGCAGCTTTGGGACTAGCGGGCCGGATGAC. It translates to CASSFGTSGPDD. The whole CDR3 is CASSFGTSGPDDYTF.

To note about this clone: The CDR3 end is not reached by the read, which stops 3 residues before it; the germline J gene fills it in. The genes are TRBV2 and TRBJ2-2; TRBD2 matches at 8 bases. The V gene end was trimmed by 6 bases and the J gene end by 4 bases; junction bases not matched to a gene: 10. Looked up from germline, CDR1 is SNHLY and CDR2 is FYNNEI. The CDR3 has 16 amino acids. The CDR3 region is CASRGLEGLSTGELFF. The sequenced part of the CDR3 DNA is TGTGCCAGCAGGGGACTAGAAGGCTTGAGCACCGGGGAG.

As for this clone: The read terminates 3 residues before the CDR3 end, so the remaining end is supplied by the germline J gene. The gene calls are TRBV10-3 and TRBJ2-1; 9 bases match TRBD1. Germline V gene lookup returns CDR1 ENHRY and CDR2 SYGVKD. Trimming took 3 bases from V and 6 from J; bases not matched to a gene: 6. The CDR3 runs to 15 residues. The DNA read from the CDR3 is TGTGCCATCAGTGACCGGGACAGGGAAGTCAATGAG. Protein product: CAISDRDREVNE. The whole CDR3 is CAISDRDREVNEQFF.

Comment on this clone: Read sequence stops 3 residues before the CDR3 end, and the germline J gene provides the missing end. The chain combines TRBV2 with TRBJ1-4; 7 bases match TRBD1. The length of the CDR3 is 13 residues. Germline V lookup: CDR1 SNHLY, CDR2 FYNNEI. With 6 bases clipped from V and 5 bases from J, the junction kept 3 bases outside the gene matches. CDR3 region: CASSTGENEKLFF. The part of the CDR3 DNA that was read is TGTGCCAGCAGCACAGGGGAGAATGAAAAA.

Comments on this clone: The CDR3 end is not reached by the read, which stops 3 residues before it; the germline J gene fills it in. V usage is TRBV11-3 and J usage is TRBJ2-1; 9 bases are a match to TRBD1. This CDR3 is 14 amino acids long. Germline V gives CDR1 SGHNT, CDR2 YENEEA. V lost 5 bases, J lost 6 bases, and 5 bases stayed unmatched. The part of the CDR3 DNA that was read is TGTGCCAGCAGCCGGGGGACAGGGACCAATGAG. Translated: CASSRGTGTNE. The full CDR3 sequence reads CASSRGTGTNEQFF.

Details on this clone: The observed sequence ends 3 residues before the CDR3 terminus, with the missing tail filled in from the germline J gene. V is TRBV5-1 and J is TRBJ2-1, with 7 positions matching TRBD2. The CDR3 has 15 amino acids. CDR1 and CDR2 from the germline V gene are SGHRS and YFSETQ. V shed 3 bases and J 4 bases; nucleotides not matched to a gene: 7. CDR3 bases read: TGCGCCAGCAGCTCCACTAGCGCATTATACAATGAG. Translated, it gives CASSSTSALYNE. The full CDR3 reads CASSSTSALYNEQFF.

In regard to this clone: The read stops 3 residues short of the end of the CDR3; the missing end is completed from the germline J gene. The rearrangement joins TRBV19 to TRBJ2-2, with a possible D match to TRBD2 (6 bases). Germline V gene lookup returns CDR1 LNHDA and CDR2 SQIVND (reference sequence). The CDR3 consists of 14 residues. The CDR3 DNA, read in part, is TGTGCCAGTAGGGACGGGGGAATCAATTCACCG. It translates to CASRDGGINSP. The CDR3 in its entirety is CASRDGGINSPLFF.

A word on this clone: One junction end disagrees with the germline gene, perhaps due to a read error. From the germline J gene comes the end of the CDR3, since the read stops 3 residues before it. In the same sample, other DNA sequences code for this CDR3. The chain joins TRBV5-5 to TRBJ1-6; 8 nucleotides match TRBD1. This CDR3 is built from 14 residues. Germline lookup yields CDR1 SGHKS and CDR2 YYEKEE (reference sequence). CDR3 DNA (partial): TGTGCCAGCAGCATGACAGGGGATAATTCGCCC. This encodes CASSMTGDNSP. The entire CDR3 protein reads CASSMTGDNSPLHF. The full variable domain, in which reference TRBV5-5 and TRBJ1-6 provide the parts outside the CDR3, is DAGVTQSPTHLIKTRGQQVTLRCSPISGHKSVSWYQQVLGQGPQFIFQYYEKEERGRGNFPDRFSARQFPNYSSELNVNALLLGDSALYLCASSMTGDNSPLHFGNGTRLTVT.

Notes on this clone: The DNA ends 3 residues before the CDR3 does, and the rest of the CDR3 is filled in from the germline J gene. This sequence joins TRBV7-6 and TRBJ2-3, with a tentative D call TRBD2 (5 bases). Germline V gene data show CDR1 as SGHVS and CDR2 as FNYEAQ. The CDR3 runs 15 residues. The sequenced part of the CDR3 DNA is TGTGCCAGCAGCAAAAACAGCGGAATACAAGAGACG. This sequence encodes CASSKNSGIQET. The whole CDR3 is CASSKNSGIQETQYF.

The part of the CDR3 DNA that was read is TGTGCCAGCAGTTATAATAGCGGGAGGCCCAGACGTGAG. Translated, it gives CASSYNSGRPRRE. The complete CDR3 sequence is CASSYNSGRPRREQFF. The V gene is TRBV28, the J gene TRBJ2-1, with 10 nucleotides matching TRBD2. The read ends 3 residues before the CDR3 terminus; that terminus is restored from the germline J gene. CDR3 length: 16 amino acids. The V segment lost 4 bases and the J segment 9 bases; nucleotides outside the gene matches: 12. Germline CDR1 and CDR2: MDHEN and SYDVKM. Filled out from reference TRBV28 and TRBJ2-1, the complete variable domain reads DVKVTQSSRYLVKRTGEKVFLECVQDMDHENMFWYRQDPGLGLRLIYFSYDVKMKEKGDIPEGYSVSREKKERFSLILESASTNQTSMYLCASSYNSGRPRREQFFGPGTRLTVL.

Regarding this clone: The CDR3 end is not reached by the read, which stops 3 residues before it; the germline J gene fills it in. The V call is TRBV18, the J call TRBJ2-5, with D hard to call. The CDR3 extends over 13 amino acids. The V end lost 4 bases, the J end lost 3 bases, and 9 bases lay between the germline ends. Germline-derived CDR1 and CDR2 are KGHSH and LQKENI. The CDR3: CASSRISEETQYF. The CDR3 bases that were read are TGTGCCAGCTCACGCATATCGGAAGAGACC.

As for this clone: The read comes to an end 3 residues before the CDR3 does, leaving the germline J gene to fill in the end. The V gene is TRBV10-1, the J gene TRBJ2-7; D is uncertain. This CDR3 region has 14 residues. Deletions cut 3 bases from V and 3 bases from J, with 12 bases between. Germline loops: CDR1 WNHNN, CDR2 SYGVQD (reference sequence). The sequenced part of the CDR3 DNA is TGCGCCAGCAGTGAAGGGTCCGTTAACTACGAG. Translation: CASSEGSVNYE. The CDR3 in full is CASSEGSVNYEQYF.

As regards this clone: The read comes to an end 3 residues before the CDR3 does, leaving the germline J gene to fill in the end. J is TRBJ2-1 and V is TRBV19; 10 bases line up with TRBD2. Unmatched junction bases numbered 11, after V lost 1 base and J lost 8 bases. CDR1 and CDR2 from the germline V gene are LNHDA and SQIVND (reference sequence). The CDR3 consists of 17 residues. CDR3 sequence: CASSIVASGSLYYEQFF. CDR3 DNA, as far as it was read: TGTGCCAGTAGTATAGTCGCTAGCGGGAGTTTGTACTATGAG.

Details on this clone: With the read ending 3 residues before the CDR3 end, the germline J gene is used to fill in that end. The chain combines TRBV6-2 or TRBV6-3 with TRBJ2-2; TRBD1 might be the D (6 bases). The CDR3 consists of 13 residues. Germline assignment: CDR1 MNHEY and CDR2 SVGEGT. The CDR3 is CASSGQGSSPLFF. The sequenced CDR3 bases are TGTGCCAGCAGTGGTCAGGGGAGTTCACCG.

A word on this clone: The read ends 3 residues before the CDR3 terminus; that terminus is restored from the germline J gene. The chain uses TRBV7-6 and TRBJ1-2; 8 bases are shared with TRBD1. Per the germline V gene, CDR1 is SGHVS and CDR2 is FNYEAQ. The CDR3 runs to 14 residues. The CDR3 sequence: CASSPADRGGVYTF. The covered CDR3 bases are TGTGCCAGCAGCCCCGCCGACAGGGGCGGCGTC.

On this clone: The missing CDR3 end, 3 residues past where the read stops, is filled in from the germline J gene. The V gene is TRBV7-8, the J gene TRBJ1-2, with TRBD1 identical over 7 bases. This CDR3 is 16 amino acids long. In germline, CDR1 is SGHVS, CDR2 FQNEAQ. The DNA read from the CDR3 is TGTGCCAGCAGCTCCTCCGGACAGGCTCGCAGAGGGGGC. Its translation: CASSSSGQARRGG. The complete CDR3 reads CASSSSGQARRGGYTF.

With regard to this clone: The read ends 3 residues before the CDR3 terminus; that terminus is restored from the germline J gene. The genes are TRBV7-9 and TRBJ2-7, with D tentatively TRBD2 (6 bases). The germline V gene encodes CDR1 SEHNR and CDR2 FQNEAQ (reference sequence). V was shortened by 5 bases and J by 6 bases, with 11 bases between the two germline ends. The CDR3 spans 12 residues. CDR3 DNA, as far as it was read: TGTGCCAGCAGCCGAACGGGGGTCGAG. It yields the protein CASSRTGVE. The whole CDR3 sequence reads CASSRTGVEQYF.

Details on this clone: The CDR3 end falls 3 residues outside the read, so it is completed with the germline J gene. This sequence joins TRBV5-4 and TRBJ2-7, with 9 positions matching TRBD2. The trim removed 0 bases at V and 2 bases at J, leaving 3 bases unmatched. Germline assignment: CDR1 SGHNT and CDR2 YYREEE (reference sequence). The CDR3 sequence is 15 residues long. The CDR3 loop is CASSLGLAGTYEQYF. The DNA read from the CDR3 is TGTGCCAGCAGCTTGGGGCTAGCGGGAACCTACGAG.

Notes on this clone: The read halts 3 residues ahead of the CDR3 end, with the missing end drawn from the germline J gene. The chain has TRBV19 and TRBJ2-1, with 9 bases fitting TRBD1. Germline V lookup: CDR1 LNHDA, CDR2 SQIVND (reference sequence). The CDR3 covers 15 residues. With V trimmed by 3 bases and J by 5 bases, 5 bases remained unmatched. CDR3 DNA (partial): TGTGCCAGTAGTATGGGACAGGGTACCCACAATGAG. It yields the protein CASSMGQGTHNE. The complete CDR3 sequence is CASSMGQGTHNEQFF.

Concerning this clone: The read falls 3 residues short of the CDR3 end, and the missing part is taken from the germline J gene. The chain recombines TRBV5-1 with TRBJ2-1, with a weak D call TRBD2 (5 bases). V was shortened by 0 bases and J by 3 bases, with 13 bases between the two germline ends. The germline V gene encodes CDR1 SGHRS and CDR2 YFSETQ. CDR3 size: 16 residues. The CDR3 reads CASSLGATRVYNEQFF. Incomplete CDR3 DNA: TGCGCCAGCAGCTTGGGGGCTACTAGAGTCTACAATGAG.

Comment on this clone: From the germline J gene comes the end of the CDR3, since the read stops 3 residues before it. The chain couples TRBV9 to TRBJ2-6, with 9 positions matching TRBD1. CDR3 size: 18 residues. From germline, CDR1 is SGDLS and CDR2 YYNGEE. The junction had 7 bases not matched to a gene; V was cut back by 2 bases and J by 1 base. CDR3 amino acids: CASSVRTGDWSGANVLTF. CDR3 DNA (partial): TGTGCCAGCAGCGTTCGGACAGGGGATTGGTCTGGGGCCAACGTC.

Turning to this clone: The read gets to within 3 residues of the CDR3 end, and the germline J gene fills in the rest. The chain employs TRBV20-1 and TRBJ2-1; 8 bases match TRBD2. Germline-derived CDR1 and CDR2 are DFQATT and SNEGSKA (reference sequence). V lost 3 bases and J lost 2; bases outside the gene matches: 15. This CDR3 is built from 18 residues. The CDR3 sequence is CSASVRRGRSGTYNEQFF. The sequenced part of the CDR3 DNA is TGCAGTGCTAGCGTAAGACGGGGTCGTAGCGGGACCTACAATGAG.

About this clone itself: The DNA ends 3 residues before the CDR3 does, and the rest of the CDR3 is filled in from the germline J gene. The rearrangement uses TRBV6-1 and TRBJ1-4; TRBD1 agrees at 9 bases. CDR3 length: 16 amino acids. The junction had 10 bases not matched to a gene; V was cut back by 4 bases and J by 7 bases. Germline CDR1 and CDR2: MNHNS and SASEGT. The chain's CDR3 is CASSARTGGIIEKLFF. The CDR3 bases that were read are TGTGCCAGCAGTGCCCGTACAGGGGGCATCATTGAAAAA.

Details on this clone: The read ends 3 residues before the CDR3 terminus; that terminus is restored from the germline J gene. This chain connects TRBV30 to TRBJ2-1, with D unclear. V lost 1 base and J 9 bases, leaving 10 bases between the germline ends. Germline lookup yields CDR1 GTSNPN and CDR2 SVGIG (reference sequence). The CDR3 spans 12 residues. CDR3: CAWSGEGLEQFF. The sequenced part of the CDR3 DNA is TGTGCCTGGAGTGGTGAAGGCCTTGAG.